The 6 T cell receptor beta chains presented below share a single source sample, sequenced in a study of Ad26.COV2.S vaccination and SARS-CoV-2 variants. Produced via immunoSEQ multiplex PCR; TCRdb's table is partial and in-frame only. This table holds some 350,000 clones, 85% to 90% found once. Treatment of the sample: some 19 received Ad26.COV2.S at low or high dose, single or two shots; roughly five received placebo; per-sample allocation not given. Collection of the samples took place on day 63 after the first injection of vaccine or placebo. The sequenced sample was peripheral blood, obtained in a trial of Ad26.COV2.S vaccine versus placebo. These receptors were taken from a person aged 18 to 65 who received the Ad26.COV2.S COVID-19 vaccine or a placebo.

The chain employs TRBV20-1 and TRBJ2-1; D gene ambiguous. The germline CDR1 and CDR2 sequences are DFQATT and SNEGSKA (reference sequence). This CDR3 region has 14 residues. V shed 3 bases and J shed 0 bases, with 9 bases lying between them. CDR3 in DNA: TGCAGTGCTAGTTCGTCCCCCTCCTACAATGAGCAGTTCTTC. Translating gives CSASSSPSYNEQFF.

This clone was found a few times. At one boundary the junction diverges from the germline segment, which might be a read error. CDR3 amino acids: CAISDLAGSSNEQFF. The CDR3 nucleotides read TGTGCCATCAGTGATCTAGCGGGATCCTCCAATGAGCAGTTCTTC. This chain links TRBV10-3 with TRBJ2-1; 9 bases map to TRBD2. Germline values: CDR1 ENHRY, CDR2 SYGVKD. The CDR3 totals 15 residues.

The chain combines TRBV11-2 with TRBJ1-6; D remains unclear. Deletions cut 2 bases from V and 7 bases from J, with 24 bases between. Germline CDR1 is SGHAT and CDR2 is FQNNGV. This CDR3 contains 19 residues. As DNA, the CDR3 is TGTGCCAGCAGCTTATGGGAGACACCCATGACGTTCGTAAATTCACCCCTCCACTTT. Translation: CASSLWETPMTFVNSPLHF.

V is TRBV11-2 and J is TRBJ2-5, with D possibly being TRBD1 (6 bases). This CDR3 spans 15 amino acids. V lost 4 bases to trimming and J lost 5 bases, with 17 bases between them. CDR1 is SGHAT, CDR2 FQNNGV, per germline. In nucleotides, the CDR3 is TGTGCCAGCAGCTCCCCCGGCAGGGGATTTGAGACCCAGTACTTC. Translated, it gives CASSSPGRGFETQYF.

The V gene is TRBV7-2, the J gene TRBJ1-2; D may be TRBD1 (5 bases). Germline-derived CDR1 and CDR2 are SGHTA and FQGNSA. The CDR3 has 15 residues. Trimming took off 5 bases at V and 8 bases at J, with 21 bases between the two ends. CDR3 in DNA: TGTGCCAGCAGCCCCCGGACACCGGACTCGAGGGGCTACACCTTC. Its translation is CASSPRTPDSRGYTF.

This chain uses TRBV7-3 with TRBJ2-2; tentatively, D is TRBD1 (6 bases). V lost 4 bases, J lost 7 bases, and 13 bases lay in between. The CDR3 contains 14 residues. In germline, CDR1 is SGHTA, CDR2 FQGTGA. The CDR3 coding sequence is TGTGCCAGCAGCTCCCAGGGGATCGGCGGGGAGCTGTTTTTT. It is translated as CASSSQGIGGELFF.